This section outlines one T cell receptor beta chain sequence together with its context. Treatment meaning: around 19 received Ad26.COV2.S at low or high dose, single or two shots; about five received placebo; per-sample allocation not given. Sample collection was performed on day 63 after the first vaccine or placebo injection. A Boston donor was an adult aged 18-55 years. Sequencing used immunoSEQ multiplex PCR; TCRdb keeps in-frame clones, though not all of them. The data hold 350,000 to 400,000 clones, with 75% to 90% observed a single time. These data come from a study of Ad26.COV2.S vaccination and SARS-CoV-2 variants. This CDR3 comprises 14 residues. Germline V gene sequence: CDR1 SGHTA, CDR2 FQGNSA. Trimming pared 2 bases from V and 0 bases from J, leaving 8 bases between.

This receptor was taken from a person aged 18-60 years who received the Ad26.COV2.S COVID-19 vaccine or a placebo. Sequenced here: peripheral blood, sampled in a trial of Ad26.COV2.S vaccine versus placebo. The chain links TRBV7-2 to TRBJ2-7; no firm D call. The CDR3 here is CASSLMGSSYEQYF. Written as DNA, the CDR3 is TGTGCCAGCAGCTTAATGGGAAGCTCCTACGAGCAGTACTTC.